The 29 T cell receptor beta chains presented below share a single source sample, sequenced in a study of blood T cell repertoires in COVID-19. Only in-frame clones appear in the TCRdb table, and some are missing; sequencing was by immunoSEQ multiplex PCR. Here the sample spans approximately 100,000 clones, 80% being singletons. Input material: peripheral blood. These receptors originate from a human donor in a cohort sampled during active or convalescent COVID-19.

The J gene is TRBJ1-1, the V gene TRBV6-2 or TRBV6-3; D may be TRBD1 (6 bases). Germline assignment: CDR1 MNHEY and CDR2 SVGEGT. This CDR3 contains 18 residues. V lost 0 bases, J lost 1 base, and 18 bases lay in between. The CDR3 reads CASSYSYAYRERNTEAFF. The DNA for the CDR3 is TGTGCCAGCAGTTACTCGTACGCCTACAGGGAAAGGAACACTGAAGCTTTCTTT.

This clone was observed a few times. This chain connects TRBV6-1 to TRBJ1-4; D gene uncertain. CDR1 is MNHNS, CDR2 SASEGT, per germline. V lost 3 bases, J lost 7 bases, and 21 bases lay in between. The CDR3 contains 17 residues. The CDR3 here is CASSERARRVGVEKLFF. The CDR3 DNA follows: TGTGCCAGCAGTGAGAGGGCCCGGCGGGTTGGGGTTGAAAAACTGTTTTTT.

V usage is TRBV7-9 and J usage is TRBJ2-6; TRBD1 is a possible D gene (6 bases). Trimming pared 3 bases from V and 1 base from J, leaving 10 bases between. This CDR3 contains 16 residues. Germline CDR1 and CDR2: SEHNR and FQNEAQ (reference sequence). The CDR3 region has the DNA TGTGCCAGCAGCTTCACAGGGAGTTCTGGGGCCAACGTCCTGACTTTC. Amino acids: CASSFTGSSGANVLTF.

This clone has a single count. The chain joins TRBV19 to TRBJ2-7; 7 nucleotides align to TRBD1. Trimming cost V 1 base and J 5 bases; bases outside gene matches: 11. Germline CDR1 reads LNHDA; CDR2 reads SQIVND (reference sequence). The CDR3 consists of 16 residues. This CDR3 reads CASSIAGAGGRDEQYF. The CDR3, as DNA: TGTGCCAGTAGTATAGCCGGGGCAGGGGGACGCGACGAGCAGTACTTC. Full variable domain (missing parts from reference TRBV19 and TRBJ2-7): DGGITQSPKYLFRKEGQNVTLSCEQNLNHDAMYWYRQDPGQGLRLIYYSQIVNDFQKGDIAEGYSVSREKKESFPLTVTSAQKNPTAFYLCASSIAGAGGRDEQYFGPGTRLTVT.

Only a few counts were recorded for this clone. The chain employs TRBV11-2 and TRBJ1-1; D gene uncertain. Germline V CDR1 and CDR2: SGHAT, FQNNGV. The CDR3 runs 16 residues. The germline V and J ends were trimmed by 2 bases and 0 bases, with 13 bases remaining between them. The CDR3 sequence: CASSLNPWRLNTEAFF. DNA of the CDR3: TGTGCCAGCAGCTTAAACCCCTGGCGGCTGAACACTGAAGCTTTCTTT.

The rearrangement uses TRBV27 and TRBJ1-1; 10 bases align to TRBD1. The CDR3 is made up of 16 amino acids. Germline lookup yields CDR1 MNHEY and CDR2 SMNVEV (reference sequence). Unmatched junction bases numbered 8, after V lost 4 bases and J lost 3 bases. CDR3 sequence: CASSWQRTGGDTEAFF. In DNA form, the CDR3 reads TGTGCCAGCAGTTGGCAACGGACAGGGGGGGACACTGAAGCTTTCTTT.

The chain links TRBV5-1 to TRBJ1-6; 10 bases line up with TRBD1. The ends lost 0 bases at V and 1 base at J; junction bases unmatched: 4. This CDR3 contains 18 residues. Germline values: CDR1 SGHRS, CDR2 YFSETQ. The CDR3 DNA sequence: TGCGCCAGCAGCTTGGGGGGACAGGGGAGGTCCTATAATTCACCCCTCCACTTT. Residues: CASSLGGQGRSYNSPLHF.

This chain uses TRBV7-2 with TRBJ2-1, with 10 positions matching TRBD2. V lost 1 base, J lost 4 bases, and 7 bases stayed unmatched. The germline V gene has CDR1 SGHTA and CDR2 FQGNSA. The CDR3 length is 17 residues. Written as DNA, the CDR3 is TGTGCCAGCAGCTTAGTTGGGCTAGCGGGAGCTTACAATGAGCAGTTCTTC. It yields the protein CASSLVGLAGAYNEQFF. The whole variable domain, remainder taken from reference TRBV7-2 and TRBJ2-1, is GAGVSQSPSNKVTEKGKDVELRCDPISGHTALYWYRQSLGQGLEFLIYFQGNSAPDKSGLPSDRFSAERTGGSVSTLTIQRTQQEDSAVYLCASSLVGLAGAYNEQFFGPGTRLTVL.

The CDR3 spells CASSEGTAHQPQHF. CDR3 bases: TGTGCCAGCAGTGAAGGGACAGCACATCAGCCCCAGCATTTT. The chain employs TRBV6-1 and TRBJ1-5; D perhaps matches TRBD1 (6 bases). CDR1 MNHNS and CDR2 SASEGT come from the germline V gene. This CDR3 has 14 residues. Deletions cut 1 base from V and 5 bases from J, with 9 bases between.

This chain uses TRBV25-1 with TRBJ2-7; a possible D gene is TRBD2 (6 bases). From germline, CDR1 is MGHDK and CDR2 SYGVNS. The CDR3 is made up of 12 amino acids. Here the CDR3 reads CATEGDSYEQYF. CDR3 DNA: TGTGCGACAGAAGGGGACTCGTACGAGCAGTACTTC.

The table lists this clone with a count of one. The chain recombines TRBV5-6 with TRBJ2-6; tentative D call: TRBD1 (6 bases). The CDR3 totals 18 residues. CDR1 SGHDT and CDR2 YYEEEE come from the germline V gene. With 3 bases removed from V and 0 bases from J, the gap between germline ends came to 16 bases. CDR3 sequence reads: CASSYFSGTHSGANVLTF. In nucleotides, the CDR3 is TGTGCCAGCAGCTACTTTTCCGGGACACACTCTGGGGCCAACGTCCTGACTTTC.

The chain employs TRBV7-9 and TRBJ1-1; D ambiguous. V was trimmed by 7 bases and J by 1 base, leaving 16 bases between them. This CDR3 has 15 amino acids. The germline V gene encodes CDR1 SEHNR and CDR2 FQNEAQ (reference sequence). The CDR3 DNA reads TGTGCCAGCACCCCCCGCGGGCAGAGGAACACTGAAGCTTTCTTT. Translating it yields CASTPRGQRNTEAFF. Combining the CDR3 with reference TRBV7-9 and TRBJ1-1 gives the whole variable domain DTGVSQNPRHKITKRGQNVTFRCDPISEHNRLYWYRQTLGQGPEFLTYFQNEAQLEKSRLLSDRFSAERPKGSFSTLEIQRTEQGDSAMYLCASTPRGQRNTEAFFGQGTRLTVV.

This clone was detected a few times. The chain couples TRBV2 to TRBJ2-7; possible D gene TRBD1, 7 bases. Looked up from germline, CDR1 is SNHLY and CDR2 is FYNNEI. Deletions cut 4 bases from V and 0 bases from J, with 19 bases between. The CDR3 is 17 residues long. CDR3 region: CASSGSRRGPSSYEQYF. The DNA for the CDR3 is TGTGCCAGCAGTGGATCGCGGAGGGGGCCGAGCTCCTACGAGCAGTACTTC.

Only one count was recorded for this clone. The V gene is TRBV9, the J gene TRBJ1-1, with 7 bases fitting TRBD1. From germline, CDR1 is SGDLS and CDR2 YYNGEE. V lost 0 bases, J lost 2 bases, and 4 bases stayed unmatched. The CDR3 length is 15 residues. The CDR3 is CASSVGGGVNTEAFF. In DNA, the CDR3 is TGTGCCAGCAGCGTAGGAGGGGGCGTTAACACTGAAGCTTTCTTT.

The CDR3 loop reads CASSQLQGVVNYGYTF. CDR3 bases: TGTGCCAGCAGTCAACTCCAGGGGGTGGTTAACTATGGCTACACCTTC. The chain uses TRBV6-6 and TRBJ1-2, with TRBD1 matching 7 bases. This CDR3 has 16 residues. V was clipped by 5 bases and J by 1 base; unmatched bases: 10. CDR1 MNHNY and CDR2 SVGAGI come from the germline V gene (reference sequence).

The chain couples TRBV10-3 to TRBJ1-6; the D gene is possibly TRBD1 (6 bases). CDR1 and CDR2 from the germline V gene are ENHRY and SYGVKD. The CDR3 sequence is 14 residues long. Trimming took off 3 bases at V and 9 bases at J, with 12 bases between the two ends. The CDR3 sequence is CAISDVRGFSPLHF. As DNA, the CDR3 is TGTGCCATCAGTGACGTCAGGGGCTTTTCACCCCTCCACTTT.

This clone was detected only once. The chain joins TRBV30 to TRBJ2-6, with 8 bases that match TRBD2. This CDR3 spans 17 amino acids. Germline V gives CDR1 GTSNPN, CDR2 SVGIG (reference sequence). The V segment lost 3 bases and the J segment 0 bases; nucleotides outside the gene matches: 7. Written as DNA, the CDR3 is TGTGCCTGGAGAAAAAGCGGGGGTAGCTCTGGGGCCAACGTCCTGACTTTC. This gives the protein CAWRKSGGSSGANVLTF.

The gene calls are TRBV27 and TRBJ2-1; TRBD1 matches 10 bases. This CDR3 is built from 15 residues. Trimming at V came to 6 bases and at J to 1 base, leaving 3 bases not matched to a gene. From germline, CDR1 is MNHEY and CDR2 SMNVEV (reference sequence). The CDR3 sequence: CASRMGQGSYNEQFF. The CDR3 DNA is TGTGCCAGCAGGATGGGACAGGGGTCCTACAATGAGCAGTTCTTC.

The chain carries TRBV5-1 and TRBJ1-1, with TRBD1 matching 7 bases. After removal of 3 bases from V and 11 bases from J, the junction contained 10 bases not matched to a gene. This CDR3 has 13 residues. The germline gives CDR1 SGHRS, CDR2 YFSETQ. CDR3 DNA sequence: TGCGCCAGCAGCTCTACAGGGGCCTTGGGTGCTTTCTTT. Amino acid sequence: CASSSTGALGAFF.

V gene TRBV10-3 combines with J gene TRBJ1-2, with 10 bases fitting TRBD1. CDR3 length equals 14 residues. CDR1 and CDR2 from the germline V gene are ENHRY and SYGVKD. The V gene end was trimmed by 2 bases and the J gene end by 4 bases; junction bases not matched to a gene: 1. The CDR3 loop reads CAISERTGGYGYTF. In DNA, the CDR3 is TGTGCCATCAGTGAGAGGACAGGGGGCTATGGCTACACCTTC.

The chain has TRBV7-6 and TRBJ1-5; maybe TRBD1 (5 bases). The ends were cut back, 2 bases at V and 4 bases at J, with 12 bases in the middle. CDR3 length equals 15 residues. The V gene's germline CDR1 is SGHVS and CDR2 FNYEAQ. The CDR3 DNA reads TGTGCCAGCAGCTTATTCGCGGGGGGGAATCAGCCCCAGCATTTT. It is translated as CASSLFAGGNQPQHF.

V gene TRBV11-2 combines with J gene TRBJ2-1; possible D gene TRBD2, 6 bases. The CDR3 is made up of 15 amino acids. Trimming removed 8 bases at V and 0 bases at J, with 14 bases between. Germline V gene sequence: CDR1 SGHAT, CDR2 FQNNGV. CDR3 DNA sequence: TGTGCCAGCGCCCGGCGCGGGGACTCCTACAATGAGCAGTTCTTC. It yields the protein CASARRGDSYNEQFF.

V gene TRBV5-5 combines with J gene TRBJ1-2; possible D gene TRBD1, 5 bases. The V end was cut by 1 base, the J end by 0 bases, with 10 bases between. This CDR3 spans 15 amino acids. Germline loops: CDR1 SGHKS, CDR2 YYEKEE (reference sequence). Here the CDR3 DNA reads TGTGCCAGCAGCTTGTTGGTGGGGCCTAACTATGGCTACACCTTC. Translation: CASSLLVGPNYGYTF.

The chain has TRBV9 and TRBJ1-2, with D unresolved. V lost 0 bases, J lost 2 bases, and 8 bases lay in between. This CDR3 is 14 amino acids long. Looked up from germline, CDR1 is SGDLS and CDR2 is YYNGEE. The chain's CDR3 is CASSVDHRNYGYTF. CDR3 DNA: TGTGCCAGCAGCGTAGATCACAGAAACTATGGCTACACCTTC.

The chain combines TRBV5-1 with TRBJ1-1; D unresolved. The CDR3 spans 13 residues. The V gene's germline CDR1 is SGHRS and CDR2 YFSETQ. Trimming left V 3 bases short and J 0 bases short, with 6 bases between. The CDR3 nucleotides are TGCGCCAGCAGCTCCGTCTTGAACACTGAAGCTTTCTTT. Translation gives CASSSVLNTEAFF.

The V call is TRBV7-9, the J call TRBJ2-7, with TRBD2 matching 10 bases. V lost 6 bases to trimming and J lost 1 base; unmatched junction nucleotides: 6. The CDR3 consists of 15 residues. Germline V gene data show CDR1 as SEHNR and CDR2 as FQNEAQ (reference sequence). CDR3: CASRLTSGDSYEQYF. The DNA of the CDR3 is TGTGCCAGCAGACTTACTAGCGGGGATTCCTACGAGCAGTACTTC.

The rearrangement links TRBV3-1 (or the pseudogene TRBV3-2) to TRBJ2-5; 7 bases map to TRBD2. CDR1 is LGHDT and CDR2 is YNNKEL in the germline V gene (reference sequence). Germline trimming cut 8 bases from V and 3 bases from J; bases unmatched to any gene: 9. The CDR3 has 14 residues. The CDR3 protein is CASRAAGVKETQYF. Here the CDR3 DNA reads TGTGCCAGCCGGGCGGCGGGGGTAAAAGAGACCCAGTACTTC.

V gene TRBV28 combines with J gene TRBJ2-5; 11 bases match TRBD2. Germline lookup yields CDR1 MDHEN and CDR2 SYDVKM. With 2 bases clipped from V and 5 bases from J, the junction kept 4 bases outside the gene matches. This CDR3 is 15 amino acids long. The CDR3 loop reads CASSLRTSGFETQYF. The CDR3 nucleotides are TGTGCCAGCAGTTTAAGGACTAGCGGGTTTGAGACCCAGTACTTC.

This chain connects TRBV4-3 to TRBJ2-1; a weak D match, TRBD2 (6 bases). Germline V gene data show CDR1 as LGHNA and CDR2 as YSLEER. The V end lost 0 bases, the J end lost 1 base, and 16 bases lay between the germline ends. The CDR3 length is 18 residues. This CDR3 is CASSQDARGWGSYNEQFF. CDR3 in DNA: TGCGCCAGCAGCCAAGACGCCCGGGGGTGGGGTTCCTACAATGAGCAGTTCTTC.